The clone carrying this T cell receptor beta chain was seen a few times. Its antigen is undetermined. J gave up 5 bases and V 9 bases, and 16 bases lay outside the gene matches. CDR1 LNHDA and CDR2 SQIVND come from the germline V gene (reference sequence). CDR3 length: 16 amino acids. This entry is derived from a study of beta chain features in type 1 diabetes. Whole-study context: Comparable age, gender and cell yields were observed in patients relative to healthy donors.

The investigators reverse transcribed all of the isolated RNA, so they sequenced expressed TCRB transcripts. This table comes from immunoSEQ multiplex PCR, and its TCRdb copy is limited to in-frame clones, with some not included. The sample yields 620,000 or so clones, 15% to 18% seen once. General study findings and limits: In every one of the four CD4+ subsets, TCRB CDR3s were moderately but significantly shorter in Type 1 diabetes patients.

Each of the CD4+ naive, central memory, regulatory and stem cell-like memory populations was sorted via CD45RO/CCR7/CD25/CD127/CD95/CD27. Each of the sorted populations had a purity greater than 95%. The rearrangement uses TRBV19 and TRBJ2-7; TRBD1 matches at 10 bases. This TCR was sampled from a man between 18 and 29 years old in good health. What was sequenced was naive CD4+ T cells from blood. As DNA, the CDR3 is TGTGCCAGCGGGAGAAACACGGGACAGGGGTCCGACGAGCAGTACTTC. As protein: CASGRNTGQGSDEQYF.